This is a list of T cell receptor beta chains from one sample in a study of regulatory T cells in long-lasting Graves disease. TCRdb re-called the multiplex PCR reads through MiXCR, storing one row per CDR3 protein. The table has under 300,000 distinct CDR3 sequences, around 16% seen once. This specimen was peripheral blood mononuclear cells (PBMCs), taken at new diagnosis, from a patient treated with antithyroid drugs. The receptors shown here come from a female donor with Graves disease. CDR3s include the opening cysteine and the closing phenylalanine or tryptophan. A D gene is named only where the DNA matches it firmly. Clone size is given for some rows only: seen once, a few or many times, or a class if the clone is expanded.

d_call,j_call,clone_size,v_call,cdr3_aa,cdr3_nt
.,TRBJ1-2,many,TRBV12-3/TRBV12-4,CASSLGPDIYGYTF,TGTGCCAGCAGTTTAGGCCCAGATATCTATGGCTACACCTTC
TRBD1,TRBJ2-5,many,TRBV24-1,CATSDGTAEKETQYF,TGTGCCACCAGTGACGGGACAGCTGAGAAGGAGACCCAGTACTTC
.,TRBJ2-5,many,TRBV6-2/TRBV6-3,CASSLPPGGQETQYF,TGTGCCAGCAGTTTACCTCCTGGGGGGCAAGAGACCCAGTACTTC
.,TRBJ2-5,once,TRBV2,CASSLETGEETQYF,TGTGCCAGCAGTTTGGAGACCGGAGAAGAGACCCAGTACTTC
.,TRBJ1-4,many,TRBV28,CASNTKQYNEKLFF,TGTGCCAGCAATACGAAACAGTATAATGAAAAACTGTTTTTT
.,TRBJ2-7,many,TRBV6-1,CASTFVGSSYEQYF,TGTGCCAGTACATTTGTCGGCAGCTCCTACGAGCAGTACTTC
.,TRBJ2-7,many,TRBV6-5,CASSYSWQGSSYEQYF,TGTGCCAGCAGTTACTCCTGGCAGGGGAGCTCCTACGAGCAGTACTTC
.,TRBJ2-7,many,TRBV27,CASSASGSYEQYF,TGTGCCAGCAGCGCCAGCGGTTCCTACGAGCAGTACTTC
TRBD1,TRBJ2-3,many,TRBV7-3,CASSSQGFSTDTQYF,TGTGCCAGCAGCTCACAGGGGTTTAGCACAGATACGCAGTATTTT
TRBD2,TRBJ2-3,many,TRBV4-3,CASSPLTSGGRGTQYF,TGCGCCAGCAGCCCCCTTACTAGCGGAGGCAGGGGTACGCAGTATTTT
TRBD2,TRBJ2-3,many,TRBV6-1,CASSTLALAGVLPLTDTQYF,TGTGCCAGCAGTACCTTAGCACTAGCGGGAGTCCTTCCTCTCACAGATACGCAGTATTTT
TRBD2,TRBJ2-1,many,TRBV18,CASSPYSGRVGVEQFF,TGTGCCAGCTCACCCTACAGCGGGAGGGTAGGAGTTGAGCAGTTCTTC
.,TRBJ1-1,many,TRBV28,CASSPTYLRGTEAFF,TGTGCCAGCAGTCCCACCTACTTAAGGGGCACTGAAGCTTTCTTT
TRBD2,TRBJ2-3,many,TRBV29-1,CSVEEWSSGRTDTQYF,TGCAGCGTTGAAGAGTGGTCTAGCGGACGCACAGATACGCAGTATTTT
.,TRBJ1-1,.,TRBV12-3/TRBV12-4,CASRPPQGRVKAFF,TGTGCCAGCAGACCACCACAGGGACGGGTGAAGGCTTTCTTT
.,TRBJ2-2,.,TRBV7-3,CASSLMATGELFF,TGTGCCAGCAGCTTAATGGCAACCGGGGAGCTGTTTTTT
.,TRBJ2-7,many,TRBV11-2,CASSLDFGYEQYF,TGTGCCAGCAGCTTAGACTTCGGATACGAGCAGTACTTC
TRBD2,TRBJ2-5,many,TRBV29-1,CSVTRTSRETQYF,TGCAGCGTAACTCGGACTAGCAGAGAGACCCAGTACTTC
TRBD1,TRBJ2-1,many,TRBV28,CATTGGMYNEQFF,TGTGCCACCACAGGGGGCATGTACAATGAGCAGTTCTTC
TRBD2,TRBJ2-1,many,TRBV7-3,CASSFLAGASYNEQFF,TGTGCCAGCAGCTTCCTAGCGGGAGCCTCCTACAATGAGCAGTTCTTC
TRBD2,TRBJ2-2,few,TRBV7-3,CASRPAGTSVYNAGELFF,TGTGCCAGCAGACCCGCCGGGACTAGCGTTTATAACGCCGGGGAGCTGTTTTTT
.,TRBJ2-7,many,TRBV11-2,CASSAGTPAYEQYF,TGTGCCAGCAGCGCCGGGACACCCGCCTACGAGCAGTACTTC
TRBD1,TRBJ1-3,.,TRBV4-1,CASSHLDRVGNTIYF,TGCGCCAGCAGCCACTTAGACAGGGTTGGAAACACCATATATTTT
.,TRBJ2-5,many,TRBV6-2/TRBV6-3,CASSYRGVETQYF,TGTGCCAGCAGTTACCGAGGGGTAGAGACCCAGTACTTC
.,TRBJ1-5,.,TRBV4-1,CTSSQDRRGRGDSNQPQHF,TGCACCAGCAGCCAAGACCGGAGGGGACGCGGTGATAGCAATCAGCCCCAGCATTTT
.,TRBJ1-3,many,TRBV12-3/TRBV12-4,CASSSRVEGNTIYF,TGTGCCAGCAGTTCCAGGGTGGAAGGAAACACCATATATTTT
.,TRBJ2-7,many,TRBV2,CASRRLSYEQYF,TGTGCCAGCAGGAGGCTCTCCTACGAGCAGTACTTC
TRBD2,TRBJ2-2,.,TRBV20-1,CSAVPSGRLQAGELFF,TGCAGTGCCGTTCCTAGCGGGAGGTTGCAAGCCGGGGAGCTGTTTTTT
.,TRBJ1-3,many,TRBV19,CASSIGSSGNTIYF,TGTGCCAGCAGTATCGGAAGCTCTGGAAACACCATATATTTT
TRBD1,TRBJ2-5,many,TRBV25-1,CASSESGTDYGTQYF,TGTGCCAGCAGTGAATCCGGGACAGATTACGGGACCCAGTACTTC
TRBD1,TRBJ2-2,many,TRBV18,CASSQGQVDGELFF,TGTGCCAGCTCCCAAGGACAGGTTGACGGGGAGCTGTTTTTT
TRBD2,TRBJ2-3,many,TRBV11-2,CASSQAGGPPDTQYF,TGTGCCAGCAGCCAAGCGGGAGGGCCCCCAGATACGCAGTATTTT
.,TRBJ1-1,many,TRBV7-2,CASSPLKNTEAFF,TGTGCCAGCAGCCCGCTCAAGAACACTGAAGCTTTCTTT
TRBD1,TRBJ1-1,many,TRBV24-1,CATSDPGTGEAFF,TGTGCCACCAGTGATCCCGGGACAGGTGAAGCTTTCTTT
TRBD2,TRBJ2-1,many,TRBV12-3/TRBV12-4,CASSLTSGKGNEQFF,TGTGCCAGCAGTTTAACTAGCGGCAAGGGGAATGAGCAGTTCTTC
TRBD2,TRBJ2-7,.,TRBV5-5,CASSLLLAGEGEQYF,TGTGCCAGCAGCTTGCTGCTAGCGGGAGAGGGCGAGCAGTACTTC
.,TRBJ1-2,many,TRBV2,CASALETGYGYTF,TGTGCCAGCGCCCTCGAAACAGGCTATGGCTACACCTTC
.,TRBJ2-3,.,TRBV20-1,CSASPVGRADTQYF,TGCAGTGCTAGCCCCGTCGGGAGAGCAGATACGCAGTATTTT
.,TRBJ2-1,many,TRBV10-1,CASSESRALEQFF,TGCGCCAGCAGTGAGTCTAGGGCATTGGAGCAGTTCTTC
TRBD2,TRBJ2-5,few,TRBV5-5,CASNRLAGETQYF,TGTGCCAGCAACAGACTAGCGGGAGAGACCCAGTACTTC
TRBD1,TRBJ1-2,many,TRBV6-1,CASSNARDSGVYGYTF,TGCGCCAGCAGTAATGCCCGGGACAGTGGGGTTTATGGCTACACCTTC
.,TRBJ2-1,many,TRBV24-1,CATSDTRMYQQFF,TGTGCCACCAGTGATACCCGGATGTATCAGCAGTTCTTC
.,TRBJ1-5,.,TRBV27,CASSPWGGDRINQPQHF,TGTGCCAGCAGCCCGTGGGGAGGGGATCGTATAAATCAGCCCCAGCATTTT
.,TRBJ2-7,many,TRBV30,CAWGDRVFYEQYF,TGTGCCTGGGGGGACCGTGTCTTCTACGAGCAGTACTTC
TRBD2,TRBJ2-2,.,TRBV18,CASSPIGTSLTGELFF,TGTGCCAGCTCACCAATCGGGACTAGCCTTACCGGGGAGCTGTTTTTT
.,TRBJ2-3,.,TRBV27,CASSNWPRRATLPGTDTQYF,TGTGCCAGCAGCAACTGGCCCCGTCGCGCGACCCTCCCGGGCACAGATACGCAGTATTTT
TRBD2,TRBJ2-1,many,TRBV6-2/TRBV6-3,CASSTFRAGAHEQFF,TGTGCCAGCAGCACCTTTCGAGCGGGAGCCCATGAGCAGTTCTTC
.,TRBJ1-3,many,TRBV3-1,CASSQRADGNTIYF,TGTGCCAGCAGCCAGAGGGCCGATGGAAACACCATATATTTT
.,TRBJ1-1,many,TRBV12-3/TRBV12-4,CASKSLLGGLRTEAFF,TGTGCCAGCAAATCTCTCTTGGGGGGGCTAAGGACTGAAGCTTTCTTT
.,TRBJ1-3,many,TRBV4-3,CASSQAAGSSGNTIYF,TGCGCCAGCAGCCAGGCGGCTGGGAGCTCTGGAAACACCATATATTTT